Below, one TCR beta chain is given with its context. The V and J ends lost 6 bases and 4 bases respectively, with 15 bases between them. Germline CDR1 is ENHRY and CDR2 is SYGVKD. The CDR3 has 14 residues. These data are taken from a study of Tregs in tolerant kidney transplant recipients. Mixed chimerism was transient after nonmyeloablative marrow transplants from related graft donors. Unstimulated Tregs (CD4+CD25+CD127-) and CD4+CD25- non-Tregs were sorted from PBMCs. Assay used: immunoSEQ multiplex PCR; TCRdb lists only in-frame clones, some missing. Of around 61,000 clones listed, around 87% are singletons.

The sequencing here drew on CD4+ T cells from blood (PBMCs), taken 6 months after the transplant. The gene calls are TRBV10-3 and TRBJ1-2, with D maybe TRBD1 (6 bases). This receptor was identified in a human patient who received a combined kidney and bone marrow transplant. Some of these T cells may belong to the graft donor. In nucleotides, the CDR3 is TGTGCCATCAGCCAACAGGGTTTGGGCTATGGCTACACCTTC. Translated: CAISQQGLGYGYTF.